The next 2 T cell receptor beta chains were all read from a single sample in a study of OX40 agonist ivuxolimab in advanced cancers. Assay: immunoSEQ multiplex PCR; the TCRdb copy retains only in-frame clones and omits some. The sample carries some 37,000 clones, about three quarters recorded once. The material sequenced was CD4+ or CD8+ T cells sorted from blood, taken in a trial of the OX40 agonist ivuxolimab. The receptors originated from an adult with an advanced solid tumor such as melanoma, head and neck, liver or kidney cancer.

The J gene is TRBJ1-1, the V gene TRBV6-5; maybe TRBD1 (5 bases). The ends were cut back, 7 bases at V and 3 bases at J, with 15 bases in the middle. Germline-derived CDR1 and CDR2 are MNHEY and SVGAGI. This CDR3 has 14 amino acids. CDR3 region: CASTQVGGYTEAFF. CDR3 bases: TGTGCCAGCACCCAGGTGGGGGGGTACACTGAAGCTTTCTTT.

The chain joins TRBV2 to TRBJ2-5, with D perhaps matching TRBD1 (5 bases). V lost 6 bases to trimming and J lost 4 bases, with 12 bases between them. The CDR3 has 13 amino acids. Germline V gene data show CDR1 as SNHLY and CDR2 as FYNNEI. In DNA form, the CDR3 reads TGTGCCAGCAGAGATAGGGGTGGAGAGACCCAGTACTTC. It codes for CASRDRGGETQYF.